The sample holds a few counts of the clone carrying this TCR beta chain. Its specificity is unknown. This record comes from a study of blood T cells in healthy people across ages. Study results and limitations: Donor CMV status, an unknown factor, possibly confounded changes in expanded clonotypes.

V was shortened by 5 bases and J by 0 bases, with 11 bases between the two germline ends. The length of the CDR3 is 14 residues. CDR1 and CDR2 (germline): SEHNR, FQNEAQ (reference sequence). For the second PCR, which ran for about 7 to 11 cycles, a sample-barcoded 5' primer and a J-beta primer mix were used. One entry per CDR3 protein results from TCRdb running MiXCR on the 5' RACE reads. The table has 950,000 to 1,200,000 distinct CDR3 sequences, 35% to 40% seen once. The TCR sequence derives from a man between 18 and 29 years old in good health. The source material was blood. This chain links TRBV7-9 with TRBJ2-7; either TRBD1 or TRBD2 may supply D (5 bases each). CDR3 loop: CASSGTGSSYEQYF. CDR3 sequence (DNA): TGTGCCAGCAGCGGGACGGGGAGCTCCTACGAGCAGTACTTC.